The source of this TCR beta chain is a study of regulatory T cells in long-lasting Graves disease. Time point specified: persistent/refractory GD, antithyroid drugs over 5 years with positive TRAb. RNA isolated from PBMCs was used to make the TCR library. V lost 5 bases, J lost 4 bases, and 4 bases stayed unmatched. Germline lookup yields CDR1 SGHAT and CDR2 FQDESV (reference sequence). The CDR3 contains 15 residues. Sequencing libraries for TCR beta were prepared with iRepertoire HTBI primers and Arm-PCR of CDR3 regions. TCRdb reprocessed the multiplex PCR reads via MiXCR and lists one record per CDR3 protein. This table holds about 660,000 distinct CDR3 sequences, around 32% found once.

This TCR came from a female donor with Graves disease. V usage is TRBV11-1 and J usage is TRBJ2-2, with TRBD1 identical over 10 bases. The material sequenced was peripheral blood mononuclear cells (PBMCs), taken when the disease was refractory, from a patient treated with antithyroid drugs. Here the CDR3 DNA reads TGTGCCAGCAGCCGACAGGGGGCCGGCACCGGGGAGCTGTTTTTT. Residues: CASSRQGAGTGELFF.